The rows below give T cell receptor beta chains drawn from one sample of a study of OX40 agonist ivuxolimab in advanced cancers. Method: immunoSEQ multiplex PCR; TCRdb's copy keeps in-frame clones and lacks some. The sample includes about 63,000 clones, 75% to 90% seen only once; the top ten take around 0.8%. Source: CD4+ or CD8+ T cells sorted from blood, taken in a trial of the OX40 agonist ivuxolimab. Receptors were obtained from an adult with an advanced solid tumor such as melanoma, head and neck, liver or kidney cancer. Each CDR3 is given with its conserved first and last residue. Each record gives: J gene, V gene, D gene, clone size, CDR3 protein, CDR3 DNA. D genes are given only for firm matches. The size field is filled for only some rows; it gives once, few, many or a size class.

TRBJ2-3,TRBV15,-,-,CATSRDTTGNTDTQYF,TGTGCCACCAGCAGAGATACCACAGGCAATACAGATACGCAGTATTTT
TRBJ2-7,TRBV4-1,TRBD1,-,CASSQEDRQYNFYEQYF,TGCGCCAGCAGCCAAGAGGACAGGCAGTACAACTTCTACGAGCAGTACTTC
TRBJ2-4,TRBV6-4,TRBD2,-,CASSEAAGGTGNIQYF,TGTGCCAGCAGTGAAGCAGCGGGAGGTACTGGAAACATTCAGTACTTC
TRBJ2-3,TRBV5-1,-,-,CASSQVVDISDTQYF,TGCGCCAGCAGCCAGGTGGTGGACATCTCGGATACGCAGTATTTT
TRBJ2-5,TRBV4-1,-,-,CASSQHYPARAGETQYF,TGCGCCAGCAGCCAACATTACCCCGCCCGGGCGGGGGAGACCCAGTACTTC
TRBJ2-7,TRBV5-6,-,-,CASSPEILASSYEQYF,TGTGCCAGCAGCCCGGAGATCCTAGCGAGCTCCTACGAGCAGTACTTC
TRBJ1-1,TRBV21-1,-,once,CASSKWDSPMNTEAFF,TGTGCCAGCAGCAAATGGGACAGCCCCATGAACACTGAAGCTTTCTTT
TRBJ1-6,TRBV9,-,-,CASSPLSGQNNSPLHF,TGTGCCAGCAGCCCCCTGTCTGGTCAGAATAATTCACCCCTCCACTTT
TRBJ2-7,TRBV7-2,-,-,CASSLVFGTYEQYF,TGTGCCAGCAGCTTAGTCTTTGGGACCTACGAGCAGTACTTC
TRBJ1-5,TRBV4-1,-,-,CASSQDRETGPQHF,TGCGCCAGCAGCCAAGACAGGGAGACAGGGCCCCAGCATTTT